This T cell receptor beta chain was documented in a study of blood T cell repertoires in COVID-19. V lost 2 bases to trimming and J lost 2 bases, with 5 bases between them. CDR3 length: 13 amino acids. Germline CDR1 is SGHTA and CDR2 is FQGNSA. TCRdb keeps only in-frame clones here, not all; method: immunoSEQ multiplex PCR. The data contain over 200,000 clones, approximately 80% of them singletons. Donors in Cohort 3 counted as recovered after two negative PCRs, clearance, or symptom resolution. The TCR originated in a man aged 55 to 70 who had recovered from COVID-19. Material for sequencing was PBMCs or T cells enriched from blood (not recorded which). The chain has TRBV7-2 and TRBJ2-3; D ambiguous. The CDR3 is CASSLSVTDTQYF. The CDR3 DNA is TGTGCCAGCAGCTTATCCGTCACAGATACGCAGTATTTT.